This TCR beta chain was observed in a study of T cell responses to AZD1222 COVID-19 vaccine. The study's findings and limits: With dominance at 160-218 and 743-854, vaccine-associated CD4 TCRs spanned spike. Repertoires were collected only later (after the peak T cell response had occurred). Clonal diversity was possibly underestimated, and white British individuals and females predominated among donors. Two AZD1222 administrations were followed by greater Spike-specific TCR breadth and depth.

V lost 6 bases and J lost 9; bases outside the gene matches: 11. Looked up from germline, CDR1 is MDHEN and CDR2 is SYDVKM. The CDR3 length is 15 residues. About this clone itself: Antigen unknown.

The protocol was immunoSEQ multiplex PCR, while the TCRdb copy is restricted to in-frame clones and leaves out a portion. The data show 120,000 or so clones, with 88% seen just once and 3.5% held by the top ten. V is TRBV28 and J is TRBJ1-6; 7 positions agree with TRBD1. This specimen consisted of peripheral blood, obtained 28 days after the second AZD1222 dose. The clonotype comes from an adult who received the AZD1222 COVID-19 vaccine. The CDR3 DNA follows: TGTGCCAGCAGCTCCGGCGGGACAGAAAGTTCACCCCTCCACTTT. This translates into CASSSGGTESSPLHF.